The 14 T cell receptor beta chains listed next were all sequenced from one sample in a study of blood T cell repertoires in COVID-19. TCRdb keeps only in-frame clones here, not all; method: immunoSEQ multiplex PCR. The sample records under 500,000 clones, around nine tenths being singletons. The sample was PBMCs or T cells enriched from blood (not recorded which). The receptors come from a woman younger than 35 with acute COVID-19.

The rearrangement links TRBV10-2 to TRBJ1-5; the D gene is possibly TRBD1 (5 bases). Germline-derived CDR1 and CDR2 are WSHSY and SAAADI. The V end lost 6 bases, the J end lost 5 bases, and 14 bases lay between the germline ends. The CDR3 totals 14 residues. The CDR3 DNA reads TGCGCCAGCAGGGGTTCGACAGCACATCAGCCCCAGCATTTT. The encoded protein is CASRGSTAHQPQHF.

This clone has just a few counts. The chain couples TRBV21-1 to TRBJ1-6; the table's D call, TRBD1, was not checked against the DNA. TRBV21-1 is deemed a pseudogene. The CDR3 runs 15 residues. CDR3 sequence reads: CASSKERQGFSPLHF. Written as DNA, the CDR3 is TGTGCCAGCAGCAAAGAAAGACAGGGTTTTTCACCCCTCCACTTT.

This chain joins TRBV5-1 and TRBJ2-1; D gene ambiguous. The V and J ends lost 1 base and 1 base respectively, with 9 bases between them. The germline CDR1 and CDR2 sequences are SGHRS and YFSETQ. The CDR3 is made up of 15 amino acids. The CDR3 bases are TGCGCCAGCAGCTTGATTACAAATTCCTACAATGAGCAGTTCTTC. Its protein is CASSLITNSYNEQFF.

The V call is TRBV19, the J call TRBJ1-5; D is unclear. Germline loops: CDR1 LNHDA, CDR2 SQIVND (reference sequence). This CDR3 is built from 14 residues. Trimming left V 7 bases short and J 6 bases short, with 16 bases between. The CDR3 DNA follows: TGTGCCAGTATGCTCGGGAAGGGCCCTCAGCCCCAGCATTTT. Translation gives CASMLGKGPQPQHF.

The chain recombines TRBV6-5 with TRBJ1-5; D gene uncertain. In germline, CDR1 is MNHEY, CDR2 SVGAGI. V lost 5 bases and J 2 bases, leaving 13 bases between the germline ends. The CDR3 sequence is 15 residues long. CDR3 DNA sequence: TGTGCCAGCAGTCGTGAGGGCGGGGGCAATCAGCCCCAGCATTTT. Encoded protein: CASSREGGGNQPQHF.

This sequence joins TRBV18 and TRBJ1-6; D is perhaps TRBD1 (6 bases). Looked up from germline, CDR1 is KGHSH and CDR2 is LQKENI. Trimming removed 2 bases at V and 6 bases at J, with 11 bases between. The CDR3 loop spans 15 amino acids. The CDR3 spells CASSPTGIGNSPLHF. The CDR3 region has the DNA TGTGCCAGCTCACCAACAGGGATTGGTAATTCACCCCTCCACTTT.

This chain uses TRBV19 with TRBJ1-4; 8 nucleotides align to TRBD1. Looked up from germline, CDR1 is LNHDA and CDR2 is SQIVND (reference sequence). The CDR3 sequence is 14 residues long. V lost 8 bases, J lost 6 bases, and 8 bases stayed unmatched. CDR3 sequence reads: CASSPDRGHEKLFF. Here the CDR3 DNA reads TGTGCCAGTTCCCCCGACAGGGGTCATGAAAAACTGTTTTTT.

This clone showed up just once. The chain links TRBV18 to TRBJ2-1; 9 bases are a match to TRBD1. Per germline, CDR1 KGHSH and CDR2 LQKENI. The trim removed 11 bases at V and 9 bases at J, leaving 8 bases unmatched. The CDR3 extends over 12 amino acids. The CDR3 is CAGPDRGSEQFF. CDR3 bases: TGTGCCGGACCCGACAGGGGGAGTGAGCAGTTCTTC. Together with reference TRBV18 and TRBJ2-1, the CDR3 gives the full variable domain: NAGVMQNPRHLVRRRGQEARLRCSPMKGHSHVYWYRQLPEEGLKFMVYLQKENIIDESGMPKERFSAEFPKEGPSILRIQQVVRGDSAAYFCAGPDRGSEQFFGPGTRLTVL.

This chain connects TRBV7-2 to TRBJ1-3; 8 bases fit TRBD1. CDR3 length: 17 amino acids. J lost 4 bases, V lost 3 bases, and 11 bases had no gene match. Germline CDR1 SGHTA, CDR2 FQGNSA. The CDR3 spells CASSLQHRGAGGNTIYF. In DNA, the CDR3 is TGTGCCAGCAGCTTGCAACACAGGGGGGCTGGAGGAAACACCATATATTTT.

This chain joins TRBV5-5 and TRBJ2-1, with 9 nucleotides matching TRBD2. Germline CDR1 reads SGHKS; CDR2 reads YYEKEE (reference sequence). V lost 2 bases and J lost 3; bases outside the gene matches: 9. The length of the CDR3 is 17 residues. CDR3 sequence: CASSFPGLAVGYNEQFF. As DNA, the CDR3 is TGTGCCAGCAGCTTTCCGGGACTAGCAGTGGGCTACAATGAGCAGTTCTTC.

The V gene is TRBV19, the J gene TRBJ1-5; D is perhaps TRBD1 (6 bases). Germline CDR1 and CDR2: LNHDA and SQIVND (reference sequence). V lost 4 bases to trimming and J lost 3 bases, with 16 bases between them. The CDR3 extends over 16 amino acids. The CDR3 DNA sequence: TGTGCCAGTAGTAAGAGTGGGGGCGGCCACAATCAGCCCCAGCATTTT. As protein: CASSKSGGGHNQPQHF.

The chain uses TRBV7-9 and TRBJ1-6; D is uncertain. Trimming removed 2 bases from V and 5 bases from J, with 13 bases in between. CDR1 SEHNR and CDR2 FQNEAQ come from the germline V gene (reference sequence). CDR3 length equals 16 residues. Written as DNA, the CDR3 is TGTGCCAGCAGCTTATATCCGGTAGAAGATAATTCACCCCTCCACTTT. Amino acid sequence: CASSLYPVEDNSPLHF.

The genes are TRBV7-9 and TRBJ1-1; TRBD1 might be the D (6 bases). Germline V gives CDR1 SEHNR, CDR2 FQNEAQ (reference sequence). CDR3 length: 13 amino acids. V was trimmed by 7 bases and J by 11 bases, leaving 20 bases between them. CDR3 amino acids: CASIKGGDQGAFF. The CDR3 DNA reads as TGTGCCAGCATCAAAGGGGGGGACCAGGGTGCTTTCTTT.

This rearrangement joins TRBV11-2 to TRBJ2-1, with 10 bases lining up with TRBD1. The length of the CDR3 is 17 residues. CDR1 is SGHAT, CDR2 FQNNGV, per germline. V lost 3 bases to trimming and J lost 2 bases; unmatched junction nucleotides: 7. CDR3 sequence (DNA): TGTGCCAGCAGCTTGGGGACCGGGACAGGGGCCTACAATGAGCAGTTCTTC. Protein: CASSLGTGTGAYNEQFF.